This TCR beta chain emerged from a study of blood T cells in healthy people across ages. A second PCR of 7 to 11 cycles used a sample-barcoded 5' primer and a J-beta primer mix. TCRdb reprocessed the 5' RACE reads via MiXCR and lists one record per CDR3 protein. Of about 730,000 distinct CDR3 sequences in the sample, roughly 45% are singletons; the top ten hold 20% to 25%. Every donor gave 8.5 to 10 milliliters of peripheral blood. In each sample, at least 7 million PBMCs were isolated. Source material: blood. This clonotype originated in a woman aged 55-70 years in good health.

The DNA for the CDR3 is TGCGCCAGCAGCCAGTCCGTAGGTCAGGACGGGGATAATTCACCCCTCCACTTT. Residues: CASSQSVGQDGDNSPLHF. The genes are TRBV4-3 and TRBJ1-6, with D hard to call. The CDR3 is made up of 18 amino acids. With 3 bases removed from V and 5 bases from J, the gap between germline ends came to 20 bases. Germline V gene sequence: CDR1 LGHNA, CDR2 YSLEER.